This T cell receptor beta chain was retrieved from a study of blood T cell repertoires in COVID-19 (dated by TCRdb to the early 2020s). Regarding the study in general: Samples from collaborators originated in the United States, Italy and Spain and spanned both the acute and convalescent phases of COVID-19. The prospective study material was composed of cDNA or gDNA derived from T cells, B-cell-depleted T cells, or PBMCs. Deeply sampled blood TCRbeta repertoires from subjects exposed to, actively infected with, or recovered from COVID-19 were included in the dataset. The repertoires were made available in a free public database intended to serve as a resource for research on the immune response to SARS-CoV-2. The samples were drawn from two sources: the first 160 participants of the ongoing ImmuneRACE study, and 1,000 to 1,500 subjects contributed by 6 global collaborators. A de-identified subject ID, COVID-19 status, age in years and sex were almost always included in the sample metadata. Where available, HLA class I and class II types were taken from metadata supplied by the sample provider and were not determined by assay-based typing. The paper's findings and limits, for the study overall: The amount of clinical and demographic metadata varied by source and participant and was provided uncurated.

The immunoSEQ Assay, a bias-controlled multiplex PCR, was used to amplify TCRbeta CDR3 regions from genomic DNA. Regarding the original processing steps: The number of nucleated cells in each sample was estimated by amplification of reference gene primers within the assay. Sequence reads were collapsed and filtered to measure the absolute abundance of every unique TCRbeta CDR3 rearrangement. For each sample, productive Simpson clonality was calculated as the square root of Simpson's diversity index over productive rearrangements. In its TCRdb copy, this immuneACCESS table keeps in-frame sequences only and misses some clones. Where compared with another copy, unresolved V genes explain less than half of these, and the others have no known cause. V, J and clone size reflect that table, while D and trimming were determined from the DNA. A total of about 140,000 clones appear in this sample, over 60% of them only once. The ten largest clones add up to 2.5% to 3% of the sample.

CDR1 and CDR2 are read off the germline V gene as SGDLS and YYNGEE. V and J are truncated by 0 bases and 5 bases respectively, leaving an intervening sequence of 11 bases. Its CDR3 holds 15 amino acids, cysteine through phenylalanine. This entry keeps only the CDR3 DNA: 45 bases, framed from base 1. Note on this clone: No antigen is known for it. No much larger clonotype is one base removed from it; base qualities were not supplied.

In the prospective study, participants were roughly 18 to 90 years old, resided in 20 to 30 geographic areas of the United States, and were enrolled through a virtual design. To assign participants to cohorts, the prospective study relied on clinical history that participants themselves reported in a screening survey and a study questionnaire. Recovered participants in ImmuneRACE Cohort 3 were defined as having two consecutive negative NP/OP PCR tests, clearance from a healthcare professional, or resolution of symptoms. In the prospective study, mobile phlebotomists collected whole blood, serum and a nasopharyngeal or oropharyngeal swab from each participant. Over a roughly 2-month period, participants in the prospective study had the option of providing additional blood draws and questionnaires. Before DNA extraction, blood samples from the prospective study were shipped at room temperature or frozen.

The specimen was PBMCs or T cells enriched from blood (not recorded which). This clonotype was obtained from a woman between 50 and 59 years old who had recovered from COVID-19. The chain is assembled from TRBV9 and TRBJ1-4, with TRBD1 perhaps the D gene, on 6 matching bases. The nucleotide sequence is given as TGTGCCAGCAGCGTAGGTGGGACATACAATGAAAAACTGTTTTTT. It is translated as CASSVGGTYNEKLFF.